This section outlines one TCR beta chain sequence together with its context. Repertoires were generated with immunoSEQ multiplex PCR, while TCRdb's copy carries only in-frame clones and drops some. The sample carries roughly 100,000 clones, 85% to 90% recorded once. The length of the CDR3 is 14 residues. J gave up 3 bases and V 4 bases, and 5 bases lay outside the gene matches. Looked up from germline, CDR1 is SGHNT and CDR2 is YYREEE (reference sequence). Seattle patients were enrolled while actively infected and followed longitudinally. This sample was taken from a study of blood T cell repertoires in COVID-19. Background on the study: From the United States, Italy and Spain came samples of acute and convalescent COVID-19. The cDNA or gDNA used as material had been derived from T cells, B-cell-depleted T cells, or PBMCs.

The TCR comes from a human donor with COVID-19, enrolled during active disease. The donor label of this sample is uncertain. The gene calls are TRBV5-4 and TRBJ2-5; TRBD1 matches at 8 bases. The source material was peripheral blood. The CDR3 loop reads CASSKGQDKETQYF. DNA of the CDR3: TGTGCCAGCAGCAAGGGACAGGACAAAGAGACCCAGTACTTC.